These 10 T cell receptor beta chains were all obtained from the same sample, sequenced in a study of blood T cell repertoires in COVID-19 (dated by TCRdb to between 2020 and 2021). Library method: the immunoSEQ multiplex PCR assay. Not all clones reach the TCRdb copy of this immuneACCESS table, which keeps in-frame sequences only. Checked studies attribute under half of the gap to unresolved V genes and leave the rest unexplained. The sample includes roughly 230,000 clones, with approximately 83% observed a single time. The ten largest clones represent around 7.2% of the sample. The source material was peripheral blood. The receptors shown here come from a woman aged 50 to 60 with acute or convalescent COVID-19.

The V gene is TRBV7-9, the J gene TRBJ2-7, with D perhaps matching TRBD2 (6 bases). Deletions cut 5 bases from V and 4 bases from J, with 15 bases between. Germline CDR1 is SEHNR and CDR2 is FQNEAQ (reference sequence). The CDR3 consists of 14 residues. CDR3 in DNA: TGTGCCAGCAGCACCGGGGACTCCCTATACGAGCAGTACTTC. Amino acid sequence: CASSTGDSLYEQYF.

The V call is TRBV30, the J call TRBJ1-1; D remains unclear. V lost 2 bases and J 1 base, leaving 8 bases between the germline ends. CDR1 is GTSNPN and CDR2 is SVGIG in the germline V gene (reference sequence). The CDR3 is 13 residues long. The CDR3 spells CAWSKDSNTEAFF. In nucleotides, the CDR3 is TGTGCCTGGAGTAAGGACTCGAACACTGAAGCTTTCTTT.

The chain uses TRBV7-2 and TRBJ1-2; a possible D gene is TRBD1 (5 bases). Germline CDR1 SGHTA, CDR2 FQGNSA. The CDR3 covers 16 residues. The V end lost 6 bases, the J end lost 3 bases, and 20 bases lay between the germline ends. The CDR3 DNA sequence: TGTGCCAGCAGTCGAGATTCGCCAGGGTTCGACTATGGCTACACCTTC. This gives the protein CASSRDSPGFDYGYTF.

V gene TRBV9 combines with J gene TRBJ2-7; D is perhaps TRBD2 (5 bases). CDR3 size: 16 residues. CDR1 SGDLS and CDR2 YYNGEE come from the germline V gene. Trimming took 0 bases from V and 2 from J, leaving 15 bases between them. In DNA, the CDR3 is TGTGCCAGCAGCGTAGCCCCTAGCATAGGGCCCTACGAGCAGTACTTC. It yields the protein CASSVAPSIGPYEQYF.

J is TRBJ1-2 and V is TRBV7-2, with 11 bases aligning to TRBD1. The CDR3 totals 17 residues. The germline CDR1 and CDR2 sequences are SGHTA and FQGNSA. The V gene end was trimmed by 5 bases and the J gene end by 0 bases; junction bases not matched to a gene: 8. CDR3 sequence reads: CASSGLDRGRTNYGYTF. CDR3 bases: TGTGCCAGCAGCGGATTGGACAGGGGGCGGACTAACTATGGCTACACCTTC.

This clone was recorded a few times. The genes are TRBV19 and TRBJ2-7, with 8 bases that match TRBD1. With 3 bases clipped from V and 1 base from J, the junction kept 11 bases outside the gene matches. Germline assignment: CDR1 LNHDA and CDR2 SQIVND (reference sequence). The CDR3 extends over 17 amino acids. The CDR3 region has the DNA TGTGCCAGTAGTATGTACGACGGACAGGGAAGTTCCTACGAGCAGTACTTC. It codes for CASSMYDGQGSSYEQYF.

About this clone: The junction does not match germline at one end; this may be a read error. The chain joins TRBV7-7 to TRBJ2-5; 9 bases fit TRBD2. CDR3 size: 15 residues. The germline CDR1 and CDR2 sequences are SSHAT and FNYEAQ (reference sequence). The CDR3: CASSHEGLAGTAQYF. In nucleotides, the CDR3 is TGTGCTAGCAGCCACGAGGGACTAGCCGGTACGGCCCAGTACTTC.

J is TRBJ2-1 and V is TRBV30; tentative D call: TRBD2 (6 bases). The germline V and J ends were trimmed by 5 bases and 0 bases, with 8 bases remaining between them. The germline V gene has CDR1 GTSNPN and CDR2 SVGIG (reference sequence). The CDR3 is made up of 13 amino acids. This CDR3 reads CAWRGSSYNEQFF. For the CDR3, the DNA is TGTGCCTGGCGGGGGAGCTCCTACAATGAGCAGTTCTTC. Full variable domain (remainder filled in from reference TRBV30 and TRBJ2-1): SQTIHQWPATLVQPVGSPLSLECTVEGTSNPNLYWYRQAAGRGLQLLFYSVGIGQISSEVPQNLSASRPQDRQFILSSKKLLLSDSGFYLCAWRGSSYNEQFFGPGTRLTVL.

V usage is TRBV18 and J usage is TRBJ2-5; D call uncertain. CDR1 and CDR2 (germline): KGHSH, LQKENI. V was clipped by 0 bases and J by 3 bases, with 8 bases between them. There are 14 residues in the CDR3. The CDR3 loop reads CASSPPTAEETQYF. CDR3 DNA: TGTGCCAGCTCACCACCTACAGCCGAAGAGACCCAGTACTTC.

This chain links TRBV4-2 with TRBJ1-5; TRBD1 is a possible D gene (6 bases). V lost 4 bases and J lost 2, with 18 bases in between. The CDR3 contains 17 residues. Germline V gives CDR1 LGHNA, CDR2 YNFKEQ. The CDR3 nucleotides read TGTGCCAGCAGCCCGATTCGTGGGGGGGCCGGCAATCAGCCCCAGCATTTT. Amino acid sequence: CASSPIRGGAGNQPQHF.